This T cell receptor (beta chain) came from a study of early T cells in non-severe SARS-CoV-2 infection. About the study: Unsorted whole-blood RNA was sequenced in bulk, leaving chains unpaired. Findings and caveats of the study: Clonotype matching in VDJdb favored anti-spike CD8 responses and did not capture private and CD4 specificities.

Each single cDNA molecule received a unique molecular identifier. TCRdb re-called the 5' RACE reads through MiXCR, storing one row per CDR3 protein. The table has 30,000 to 40,000 distinct CDR3 sequences, about 6.5% seen once. Of note for this clonotype: Its antigen is as yet unknown.

The receptor comes from an adult who was a healthcare worker with PCR-confirmed SARS-CoV-2 infection or an uninfected control (not recorded which). The material sequenced was whole blood.

The DNA for the CDR3 is TGTGCCAGTAGTATGGAGGGTTCCTACGAGCAGTACTTC. Protein sequence: CASSMEGSYEQYF. J is TRBJ2-7 and V is TRBV19; perhaps TRBD2 as D (6 bases). Looked up from germline, CDR1 is LNHDA and CDR2 is SQIVND (reference sequence). V gave up 3 bases and J gave up 1 base, with 7 bases separating them. The length of the CDR3 is 13 residues.